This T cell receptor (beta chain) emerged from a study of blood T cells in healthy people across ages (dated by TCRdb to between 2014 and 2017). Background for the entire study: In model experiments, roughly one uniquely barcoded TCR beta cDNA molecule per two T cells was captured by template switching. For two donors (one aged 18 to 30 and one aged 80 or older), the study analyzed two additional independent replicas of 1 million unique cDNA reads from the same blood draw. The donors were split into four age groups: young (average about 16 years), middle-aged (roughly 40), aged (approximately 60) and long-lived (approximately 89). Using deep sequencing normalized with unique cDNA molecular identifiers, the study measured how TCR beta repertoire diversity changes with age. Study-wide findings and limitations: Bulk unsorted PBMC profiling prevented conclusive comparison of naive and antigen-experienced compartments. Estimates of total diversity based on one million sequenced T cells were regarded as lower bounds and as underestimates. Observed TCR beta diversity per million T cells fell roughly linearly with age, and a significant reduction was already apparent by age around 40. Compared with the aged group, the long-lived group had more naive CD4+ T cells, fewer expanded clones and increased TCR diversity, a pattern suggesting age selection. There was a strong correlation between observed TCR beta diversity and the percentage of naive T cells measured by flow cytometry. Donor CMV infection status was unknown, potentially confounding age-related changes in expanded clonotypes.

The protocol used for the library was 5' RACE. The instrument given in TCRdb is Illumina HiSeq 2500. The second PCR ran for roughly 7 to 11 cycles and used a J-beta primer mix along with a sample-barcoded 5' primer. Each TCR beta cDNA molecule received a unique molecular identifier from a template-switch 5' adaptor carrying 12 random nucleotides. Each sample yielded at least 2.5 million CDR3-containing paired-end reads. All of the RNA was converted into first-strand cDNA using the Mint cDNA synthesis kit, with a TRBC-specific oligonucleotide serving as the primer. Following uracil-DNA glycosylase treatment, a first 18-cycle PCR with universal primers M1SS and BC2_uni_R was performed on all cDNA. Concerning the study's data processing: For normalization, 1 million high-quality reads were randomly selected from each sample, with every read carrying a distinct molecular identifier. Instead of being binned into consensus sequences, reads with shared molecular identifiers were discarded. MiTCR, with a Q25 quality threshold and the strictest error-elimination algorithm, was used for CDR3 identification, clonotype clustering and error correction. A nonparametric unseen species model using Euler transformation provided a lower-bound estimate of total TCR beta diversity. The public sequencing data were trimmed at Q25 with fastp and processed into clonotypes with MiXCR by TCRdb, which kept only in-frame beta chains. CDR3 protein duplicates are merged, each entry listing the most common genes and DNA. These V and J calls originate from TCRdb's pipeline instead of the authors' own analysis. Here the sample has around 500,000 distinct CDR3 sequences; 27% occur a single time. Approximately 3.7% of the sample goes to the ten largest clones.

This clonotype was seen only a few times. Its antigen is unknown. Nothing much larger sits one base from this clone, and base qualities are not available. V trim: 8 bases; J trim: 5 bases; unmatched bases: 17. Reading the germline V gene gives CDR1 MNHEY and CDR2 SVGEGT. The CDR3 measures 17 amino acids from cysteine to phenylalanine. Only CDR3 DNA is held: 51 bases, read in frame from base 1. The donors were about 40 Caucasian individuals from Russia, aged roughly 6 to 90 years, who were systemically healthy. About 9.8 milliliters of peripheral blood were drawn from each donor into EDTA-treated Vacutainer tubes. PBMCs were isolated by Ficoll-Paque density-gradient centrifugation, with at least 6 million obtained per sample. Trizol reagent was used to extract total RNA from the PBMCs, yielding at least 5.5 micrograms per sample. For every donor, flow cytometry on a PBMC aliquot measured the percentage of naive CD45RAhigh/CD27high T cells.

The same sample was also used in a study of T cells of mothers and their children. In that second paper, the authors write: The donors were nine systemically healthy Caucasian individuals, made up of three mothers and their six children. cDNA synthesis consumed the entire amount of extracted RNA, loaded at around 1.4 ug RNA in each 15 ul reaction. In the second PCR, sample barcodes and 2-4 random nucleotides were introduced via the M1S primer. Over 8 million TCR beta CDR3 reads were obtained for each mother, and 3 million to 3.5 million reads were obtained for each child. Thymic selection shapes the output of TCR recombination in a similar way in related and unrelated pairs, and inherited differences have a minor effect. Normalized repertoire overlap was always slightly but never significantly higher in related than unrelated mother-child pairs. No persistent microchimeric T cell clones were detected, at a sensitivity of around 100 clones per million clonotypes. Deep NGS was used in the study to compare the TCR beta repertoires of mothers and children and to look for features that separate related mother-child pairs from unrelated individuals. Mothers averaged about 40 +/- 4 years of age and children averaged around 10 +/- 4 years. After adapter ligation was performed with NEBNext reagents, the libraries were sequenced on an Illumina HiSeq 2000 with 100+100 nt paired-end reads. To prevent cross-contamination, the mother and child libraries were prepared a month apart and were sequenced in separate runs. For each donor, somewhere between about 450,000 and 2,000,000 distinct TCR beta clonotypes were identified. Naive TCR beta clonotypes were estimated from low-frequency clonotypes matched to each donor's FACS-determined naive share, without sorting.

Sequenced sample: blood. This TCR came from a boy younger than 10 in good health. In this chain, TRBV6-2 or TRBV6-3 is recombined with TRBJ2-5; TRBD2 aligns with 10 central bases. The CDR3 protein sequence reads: CASSHPGSGRAKETQYF. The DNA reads TGTGCCAGCTCCCATCCGGGGAGCGGGAGGGCTAAGGAGACCCAGTACTTC.